One sample yielded the 10 T cell receptor beta chains listed below, sequenced in a study of neoadjuvant anti-PD-1 for oral cavity cancer. Sequenced by immunoSEQ multiplex PCR; TCRdb stores in-frame clones only, minus some. The data show approximately 15,000 clones, roughly 70% seen once. The specimen was PBMCs, collected before nivolumab (anti-PD-1) treatment. These receptors came from a person between 40 and 79 years old with oral cavity squamous cell carcinoma.

The CDR3 loop is CASSESSGVGQGNNEQFF. The DNA for the CDR3 is TGCGCCAGCAGTGAGTCTAGCGGCGTGGGACAGGGTAACAATGAGCAGTTCTTC. This sequence joins TRBV10-2 and TRBJ2-1; 9 bases are a match to TRBD1. This CDR3 comprises 18 residues. CDR1 is WSHSY, CDR2 SAAADI, per germline. Trimming removed 0 bases from V and 5 bases from J; junction bases left unmatched: 11.

This rearrangement joins TRBV5-1 to TRBJ2-1; D uncertain. From germline, CDR1 is SGHRS and CDR2 YFSETQ. With 0 bases removed from V and 4 bases from J, the gap between germline ends came to 8 bases. The CDR3 contains 14 residues. The CDR3 reads CASSLDGNYNEQFF. The CDR3 nucleotides read TGCGCCAGCAGCTTGGACGGTAATTACAATGAGCAGTTCTTC. The full variable domain, completed using reference TRBV5-1 and TRBJ2-1, is KAGVTQTPRYLIKTRGQQVTLSCSPISGHRSVSWYQQTPGQGLQFLFEYFSETQRNKGNFPGRFSGRQFSNSRSEMNVSTLELGDSALYLCASSLDGNYNEQFFGPGTRLTVL.

V and J are TRBV11-2 and TRBJ1-2, with D possibly matching TRBD1 (6 bases). The CDR3 has 14 residues. Germline CDR1 and CDR2: SGHAT and FQNNGV. V lost 1 base and J lost 5, with 11 bases in between. CDR3 protein: CASSLVSGVYGYTF. The CDR3 bases are TGTGCCAGCAGCTTAGTGTCAGGGGTTTATGGCTACACCTTC.

This sequence joins TRBV2 and TRBJ2-5, with D possibly being TRBD2 (6 bases). Deletions cut 7 bases from V and 2 bases from J, with 8 bases between. The CDR3 totals 12 residues. Germline values: CDR1 SNHLY, CDR2 FYNNEI. The CDR3 reads CASTAGQETQYF. The CDR3 DNA reads as TGTGCCAGCACGGCGGGACAAGAGACCCAGTACTTC.

The chain recombines TRBV6-9 with TRBJ2-3, with D unclear. Trimming removed 6 bases from V and 10 bases from J, with 17 bases in between. This CDR3 region has 13 residues. Germline CDR1 and CDR2: MNHGY and SVAAGI. The CDR3 DNA reads as TGTGCCAGCAGCCCTTTCGACCGACCCGCGCAGTATTTT. It specifies CASSPFDRPAQYF.

This clone was seen a few times. The chain is built from TRBV7-8 and TRBJ2-6; D might be TRBD1 or TRBD2, each matching 5 bases. The V end lost 5 bases, the J end lost 2 bases, and 13 bases lay between the germline ends. Germline V gene lookup returns CDR1 SGHVS and CDR2 FQNEAQ. The length of the CDR3 is 16 residues. This chain's CDR3 is CASSPGTAPGANVLTF. In DNA form, the CDR3 reads TGTGCCAGCAGCCCCGGGACGGCTCCTGGGGCCAACGTCCTGACTTTC.

The rearrangement uses TRBV7-8 and TRBJ2-2, with 8 bases matching TRBD1. CDR3 length: 15 amino acids. Germline values: CDR1 SGHVS, CDR2 FQNEAQ. V dropped 3 bases and J dropped 5; count of bases not matched to a gene: 5. CDR3 DNA sequence: TGTGCCAGCAGCTTGGACAGGGTGGGGACCGGGGAGCTGTTTTTT. Translation gives CASSLDRVGTGELFF.

Written as DNA, the CDR3 is TGTGCCAGCAGCTTAGTACGGGGGGGTAGCTCCTACAATGAGCAGTTCTTC. This codes for CASSLVRGGSSYNEQFF. The chain carries TRBV11-2 and TRBJ2-1; 8 nucleotides match TRBD2. The CDR3 spans 17 residues. V gave up 1 base and J gave up 0 bases; unmatched junction bases: 5. The germline V gene has CDR1 SGHAT and CDR2 FQNNGV.

This chain joins TRBV25-1 and TRBJ2-5; D assignment may be TRBD1 or TRBD2 (6 bases each). The CDR3 contains 12 residues. Trimming took off 6 bases at V and 5 bases at J, with 10 bases between the two ends. Germline V gene data show CDR1 as MGHDK and CDR2 as SYGVNS. As DNA, the CDR3 is TGTGCCAGCAGCCCCGGGGGCGAGACCCAGTACTTC. It encodes CASSPGGETQYF.

This rearrangement joins TRBV2 to TRBJ2-3, with TRBD1 as a possible D gene (6 bases). The V and J ends lost 6 bases and 6 bases respectively, with 16 bases between them. The V gene's germline CDR1 is SNHLY and CDR2 FYNNEI. This CDR3 region has 14 residues. CDR3 nucleotide sequence: TGTGCCAGCAGCAGGACAGAGAGTATTGATACGCAGTATTTT. This encodes CASSRTESIDTQYF.